The present T cell receptor beta chain was sequenced within a study of blood T cell repertoires in COVID-19. Using immunoSEQ multiplex PCR, the repertoire was profiled, and TCRdb retains in-frame clones only, with some absent. Of about 240,000 clones in the sample, almost 85% are singletons; the top ten hold 4%. The source of this sequence is a man between 50 and 59 years old with acute or convalescent COVID-19. Sequencing used peripheral blood.

The CDR3 DNA sequence: TGTGCCAGTAGTATAGGCCCACAGGGATCCTATGGCTACACCTTC. This gives the protein CASSIGPQGSYGYTF. The rearrangement joins TRBV19 to TRBJ1-2; the D gene is possibly TRBD1 (6 bases). CDR1 and CDR2 from the germline V gene are LNHDA and SQIVND (reference sequence). This CDR3 contains 15 residues. Trimming took off 1 base at V and 4 bases at J, with 13 bases between the two ends.